One and the same sample provided the 27 T cell receptor beta chains below, sequenced in a study of blood T cell repertoires in COVID-19. TCRdb keeps only in-frame clones here, not all; method: immunoSEQ multiplex PCR. The sample has under 300,000 clones, approximately 84% seen once; the top ten hold about 4%. The sample comprised peripheral blood. All receptors come from a man aged 45 to 65 with acute or convalescent COVID-19.

J is TRBJ1-2 and V is TRBV19; the match to TRBD1 covers 7 bases. CDR3 size: 12 residues. V lost 6 bases, J lost 8 bases, and 6 bases stayed unmatched. Germline values: CDR1 LNHDA, CDR2 SQIVND (reference sequence). The CDR3 DNA sequence: TGTGCCAGTAGACGACAGGGACACGGCTACACCTTC. Its protein is CASRRQGHGYTF.

This chain joins TRBV18 and TRBJ1-2; unclear D gene. The germline V and J ends were trimmed by 0 bases and 2 bases, with 10 bases remaining between them. The CDR3 is 15 residues long. In germline, CDR1 is KGHSH, CDR2 LQKENI. This CDR3 is CASSPPAGRNYGYTF. The CDR3 DNA reads as TGTGCCAGCTCACCACCGGCAGGTCGGAACTATGGCTACACCTTC.

This rearrangement joins TRBV10-2 to TRBJ2-1, with 7 bases fitting TRBD2. Per the germline V gene, CDR1 is WSHSY and CDR2 is SAAADI. The CDR3 contains 12 residues. J was trimmed by 6 bases and V by 8 bases; bases with no gene match: 4. The CDR3 DNA is TGCGCCAGCTCACTAGCGAGCAATGAGCAGTTCTTC. Encoded protein: CASSLASNEQFF.

This clone was counted once. Here the CDR3 DNA reads TGTGCCAGCAGCTTTCTTCCAGGCGAGCAGTACTTC. Its translation is CASSFLPGEQYF. V gene TRBV5-6 combines with J gene TRBJ2-7; no reliable D call. The CDR3 is made up of 12 amino acids. V was cut by 2 bases and J by 6 bases, with 9 bases left in between. Germline-derived CDR1 and CDR2 are SGHDT and YYEEEE.

The V gene is TRBV12-3 or TRBV12-4, the J gene TRBJ1-1, with no clear D. Trimming removed 3 bases from V and 0 bases from J, with 5 bases in between. The CDR3 length is 13 residues. The CDR3 region is CASSLYLNTEAFF. The CDR3 nucleotides read TGTGCCAGCAGTTTGTATTTGAACACTGAAGCTTTCTTT.

The chain joins TRBV29-1 to TRBJ1-2; D remains ambiguous. The ends were cut back, 4 bases at V and 2 bases at J, with 11 bases in the middle. Germline V gives CDR1 SQVTM, CDR2 ANQGSEA. This CDR3 is built from 13 residues. CDR3 sequence reads: CSVAAGPNYGYTF. For the CDR3, the DNA is TGCAGCGTTGCGGCGGGCCCCAACTATGGCTACACCTTC.

V usage is TRBV10-1 and J usage is TRBJ2-1; D not certain. V was cut by 0 bases and J by 4 bases, with 10 bases left in between. CDR1 WNHNN and CDR2 SYGVQD come from the germline V gene (reference sequence). The CDR3 sequence is 15 residues long. The DNA for the CDR3 is TGCGCCAGCAGTGAGTCGAGGAATCTGTACAATGAGCAGTTCTTC. Protein sequence: CASSESRNLYNEQFF.

The chain has TRBV11-3 and TRBJ2-1, with D tentatively TRBD1 (5 bases). Germline CDR1 and CDR2: SGHNT and YENEEA. Trimming took 2 bases from V and 8 from J, leaving 13 bases between them. CDR3 length: 14 amino acids. CDR3 nucleotides: TGTGCCAGCAGCTTACACAGGACGGCGCATGAGCAGTTCTTC. It specifies CASSLHRTAHEQFF.

CDR3 protein: CASSSRGAAYEQYF. The DNA for the CDR3 is TGTGCCAGCAGTTCGCGGGGGGCGGCCTACGAGCAGTACTTC. The chain links TRBV28 to TRBJ2-7, with 8 bases matching TRBD2. V lost 4 bases, J lost 2 bases, and 4 bases stayed unmatched. Germline assignment: CDR1 MDHEN and CDR2 SYDVKM. The CDR3 covers 14 residues. Full variable domain (outside the CDR3, taken from reference TRBV28 and TRBJ2-7): DVKVTQSSRYLVKRTGEKVFLECVQDMDHENMFWYRQDPGLGLRLIYFSYDVKMKEKGDIPEGYSVSREKKERFSLILESASTNQTSMYLCASSSRGAAYEQYFGPGTRLTVT.

This clone was seen a handful of times. The chain has TRBV28 and TRBJ1-1; D perhaps matches TRBD1 (5 bases). Germline V gene data show CDR1 as MDHEN and CDR2 as SYDVKM. Trimming pared 4 bases from V and 5 bases from J, leaving 5 bases between. The CDR3 has 11 amino acids. CDR3 nucleotide sequence: TGTGCCAGCAGTTACAGGACTGAAGCTTTCTTT. Protein sequence: CASSYRTEAFF.

The J gene is TRBJ1-1, the V gene TRBV27; TRBD1 might be the D (6 bases). Trimming cost V 11 bases and J 0 bases, with 13 bases left between them. Per the germline V gene, CDR1 is MNHEY and CDR2 is SMNVEV (reference sequence). CDR3 length: 13 residues. The CDR3 bases are TGTGCCTCCATGGGGGCAATGAACACTGAAGCTTTCTTT. It specifies CASMGAMNTEAFF.

The J gene is TRBJ2-2, the V gene TRBV6-5; the D gene is possibly TRBD2 (6 bases). Trimming left V 7 bases short and J 3 bases short, with 12 bases between. This CDR3 has 14 amino acids. Per germline, CDR1 MNHEY and CDR2 SVGAGI. The chain's CDR3 is CASTGRVDTGELFF. The CDR3 DNA follows: TGTGCCAGCACCGGGAGAGTCGACACCGGGGAGCTGTTTTTT.

This chain links TRBV7-2 with TRBJ1-1; weak D call: TRBD1 (5 bases). The CDR3 runs 14 residues. V was cut by 1 base and J by 10 bases, with 16 bases left in between. Germline assignment: CDR1 SGHTA and CDR2 FQGNSA. The CDR3 loop is CASSLGTPGRRAFF. The CDR3 nucleotides read TGTGCCAGCAGCTTAGGCACCCCAGGGCGGAGAGCTTTCTTT.

The genes are TRBV7-9 and TRBJ1-4; perhaps TRBD1 as D (6 bases). In germline, CDR1 is SEHNR, CDR2 FQNEAQ (reference sequence). The CDR3 runs 19 residues. V was cut by 0 bases and J by 0 bases, with 17 bases left in between. The CDR3 loop reads CASSLAPGHLFSTNEKLFF. The CDR3 DNA reads as TGTGCCAGCAGCTTAGCGCCGGGACACCTCTTCTCAACTAATGAAAAACTGTTTTTT.

The chain couples TRBV30 to TRBJ2-3; TRBD2 matches at 12 bases. The CDR3 is made up of 14 amino acids. Losses at the gene ends were 7 bases for V and 6 bases for J; bases not matched to a gene: 8. The germline CDR1 and CDR2 sequences are GTSNPN and SVGIG (reference sequence). The CDR3 bases are TGTGCCTCAAAACTAGCGGGAGGAATGGATACGCAGTATTTT. It yields the protein CASKLAGGMDTQYF.

This clone was found many times. J is TRBJ2-7 and V is TRBV25-1, with 7 bases aligning to TRBD2. The CDR3 is made up of 15 amino acids. Trimming removed 1 base from V and 0 bases from J; junction bases left unmatched: 3. Germline CDR1 and CDR2: MGHDK and SYGVNS. Here the CDR3 reads CASSEFGGSSYEQYF. As DNA, the CDR3 is TGTGCCAGCAGTGAATTCGGCGGGAGCTCCTACGAGCAGTACTTC.

This CDR3 reads CASSPRLSGFYNEQFF. CDR3 DNA sequence: TGCGCCAGCAGCCCCCGCCTTAGCGGGTTCTACAATGAGCAGTTCTTC. The V call is TRBV4-1, the J call TRBJ2-1; 7 bases are a match to TRBD2. V lost 4 bases to trimming and J lost 3 bases; unmatched junction nucleotides: 9. Germline V gene data show CDR1 as MGHRA and CDR2 as YSYEKL. The CDR3 loop spans 16 amino acids.

The chain joins TRBV19 to TRBJ2-3; 9 bases fit TRBD2. Germline loops: CDR1 LNHDA, CDR2 SQIVND (reference sequence). V lost 1 base and J lost 0; bases outside the gene matches: 11. This CDR3 region has 19 residues. The CDR3 DNA is TGTGCCAGTAGTATAGTTGGGTCTAGCGGGGATACTAGCACAGATACGCAGTATTTT. This sequence encodes CASSIVGSSGDTSTDTQYF.

V usage is TRBV28 and J usage is TRBJ1-1; unclear D gene. CDR3 length equals 12 residues. CDR1 is MDHEN, CDR2 SYDVKM, per germline. Between the trimmed V and J ends, which lost 3 bases and 11 bases, there was a span of 13 bases. The CDR3 spells CASSFSDRGAFF. The CDR3 DNA follows: TGTGCCAGCAGTTTTTCGGACCGAGGGGCTTTCTTT.

The chain is built from TRBV12-5 and TRBJ1-2; D may be TRBD1 (5 bases). V was pared by 5 bases and J by 1 base, with 8 bases between. The CDR3 has 13 amino acids. Germline CDR1 reads LGHNT; CDR2 reads FRNRAP. CDR3 sequence reads: CASGDDSNYGYTF. For the CDR3, the DNA is TGTGCTAGTGGTGACGACAGTAACTATGGCTACACCTTC.

The chain carries TRBV13 and TRBJ2-5; tentatively, D is TRBD2 (6 bases). V dropped 0 bases and J dropped 2 bases, with 13 bases sitting between them. CDR1 PRHDT and CDR2 FYEKMQ come from the germline V gene (reference sequence). This CDR3 has 16 amino acids. CDR3 bases: TGTGCCAGCAGCTTAGGGCCGGAGGGACTTCAAGAGACCCAGTACTTC. Translating it yields CASSLGPEGLQETQYF.

The chain uses TRBV7-3 and TRBJ1-5, with D perhaps matching TRBD1 (5 bases). CDR3 length equals 16 residues. In germline, CDR1 is SGHTA, CDR2 FQGTGA. The V end was cut by 3 bases, the J end by 3 bases, with 15 bases between. CDR3 in DNA: TGTGCCAGCAGCTTGATCCCGGGGGTTGACAATCAGCCCCAGCATTTT. As protein: CASSLIPGVDNQPQHF.

The V call is TRBV29-1, the J call TRBJ1-2; D unclear. This CDR3 is built from 13 residues. Trimming took 4 bases from V and 3 from J, leaving 12 bases between them. Germline CDR1 reads SQVTM; CDR2 reads ANQGSEA. DNA of the CDR3: TGCAGCGTTGCGCACACCCAGGACTATGGCTACACCTTC. It specifies CSVAHTQDYGYTF.

The CDR3 sequence is CASSPLKSGHRAEKLFF. The CDR3 DNA sequence: TGTGCCAGCAGCCCCCTTAAGTCTGGTCACAGGGCTGAAAAACTGTTTTTT. The rearrangement links TRBV11-3 to TRBJ1-4; D is possibly TRBD1 (6 bases). Germline loops: CDR1 SGHNT, CDR2 YENEEA. Between the trimmed V and J ends, which lost 5 bases and 7 bases, there was a span of 23 bases. This CDR3 is built from 17 residues. The full variable domain, completed using reference TRBV11-3 and TRBJ1-4, is EAGVVQSPRYKIIEKKQPVAFWCNPISGHNTLYWYLQNLGQGPELLIRYENEEAVDDSQLPKDRFSAERLKGVDSTLKIQPAELGDSAVYLCASSPLKSGHRAEKLFFGSGTQLSVL.

V is TRBV7-9 and J is TRBJ2-5; TRBD1 matches 12 bases. In germline, CDR1 is SEHNR, CDR2 FQNEAQ (reference sequence). J gave up 6 bases and V 5 bases, and 10 bases lay outside the gene matches. The CDR3 is made up of 16 amino acids. The CDR3 loop is CASSPSGTGGRKTQYF. The CDR3 DNA follows: TGTGCCAGCAGCCCCTCCGGGACAGGGGGCCGAAAGACCCAGTACTTC.

J is TRBJ2-3 and V is TRBV2, with TRBD2 matching 7 bases. V trimming: 6 bases; J trimming: 4 bases; junction bases outside the gene matches: 7. Germline loops: CDR1 SNHLY, CDR2 FYNNEI. The CDR3 covers 14 residues. The CDR3 reads CASRGSGMADTQYF. The CDR3 DNA sequence: TGTGCCAGCAGGGGCAGCGGGATGGCAGATACGCAGTATTTT. The whole variable domain, remainder taken from reference TRBV2 and TRBJ2-3, is EPEVTQTPSHQVTQMGQEVILRCVPISNHLYFYWYRQILGQKVEFLVSFYNNEISEKSEIFDDQFSVERPDGSNFTLKIRSTKLEDSAMYFCASRGSGMADTQYFGPGTRLTVL.

The CDR3 sequence is CASSLVTSTEAFF. Written as DNA, the CDR3 is TGCGCCAGCAGCTTGGTTACGAGTACTGAAGCTTTCTTT. V usage is TRBV5-1 and J usage is TRBJ1-1; D uncertain. With 0 bases removed from V and 5 bases from J, the gap between germline ends came to 8 bases. Germline V gene data show CDR1 as SGHRS and CDR2 as YFSETQ. The CDR3 is 13 amino acids. Drawing the rest from reference TRBV5-1 and TRBJ1-1, the complete variable domain is KAGVTQTPRYLIKTRGQQVTLSCSPISGHRSVSWYQQTPGQGLQFLFEYFSETQRNKGNFPGRFSGRQFSNSRSEMNVSTLELGDSALYLCASSLVTSTEAFFGQGTRLTVV.